Described below is a single T cell receptor beta chain sequence and its context. Its antigen is unidentified. The germline gives CDR1 MNHEY, CDR2 SVGEGT. Trimming took off 6 bases at V and 3 bases at J, with 11 bases between the two ends. This CDR3 spans 14 amino acids. The data were taken from a study of CD8 T cells in ankylosing spondylitis. Study findings and constraints: Seven to nine highly homologous variants formed a TCR beta motif that appeared characteristic of ankylosing spondylitis blood.

Making the TCR beta libraries involved quantitative 5'-RACE with molecular barcodes. MiXCR, run by TCRdb on the 5' RACE reads, gives a single entry per CDR3 protein. The sample lists about 220,000 distinct CDR3 sequences, roughly 18% occurring once. The genes are TRBV6-2 or TRBV6-3 and TRBJ2-2; possibly TRBD1 or TRBD2 for D (6 bases each). This sequence was found in a male donor with ankylosing spondylitis. Sequencing input: blood, either unsorted or a sorted T cell fraction (not recorded which). The CDR3 coding sequence is TGTGCCAGCAGGCAGGAGGGGGACACCGGGGAGCTGTTTTTT. Translation: CASRQEGDTGELFF.